This is a list of T cell receptor beta chains from one sample in a study of cytotoxic CD8 clonotypes in ibrutinib-treated CLL. Repertoires were generated with immunoSEQ multiplex PCR, while TCRdb's copy carries only in-frame clones and drops some. In the table there are about 200,000 clones, around three quarters of which are singletons. Material: PBMCs, obtained after 24 months of ibrutinib treatment. The receptors originated from a human donor with chronic lymphocytic leukemia. Both conserved end residues are part of each CDR3. Each record gives: J gene, V gene, CDR3 protein.

j_gene: TRBJ2-7
v_gene: TRBV5-4
CDR3aa: CASSLGAGSSSYEQYF

j_gene: TRBJ2-1
v_gene: TRBV28
CDR3aa: CASSFRGPLNEQFF

j_gene: TRBJ1-1
v_gene: TRBV5-6
CDR3aa: CASRTRTGSAFF

j_gene: TRBJ2-3
v_gene: TRBV5-1
CDR3aa: CASSLALAGGSDTQYF

j_gene: TRBJ1-2
v_gene: TRBV4-2
CDR3aa: CASSQAVGARSYGYTF

j_gene: TRBJ2-5
v_gene: TRBV2
CDR3aa: CASSVDRETQYF

j_gene: TRBJ2-7
v_gene: TRBV18
CDR3aa: CASSPRVRGSSYEQYF

j_gene: TRBJ2-7
v_gene: TRBV6-1
CDR3aa: CASSRVRTYEQYF

j_gene: TRBJ1-2
v_gene: TRBV5-4
CDR3aa: CASSSYSRGQLNYGYTF

j_gene: TRBJ2-5
v_gene: TRBV7-2
CDR3aa: CASSQDRGVETQYF

j_gene: TRBJ1-1
v_gene: TRBV4-3
CDR3aa: CASSQDSRLQNTEAFF

j_gene: TRBJ2-7
v_gene: TRBV28
CDR3aa: CASHTSGSVYEQYF

j_gene: TRBJ1-1
v_gene: TRBV28
CDR3aa: CASSRSVVEAFF

j_gene: TRBJ1-2
v_gene: TRBV12-2
CDR3aa: CASRLALEGFNYGYTF

j_gene: TRBJ2-7
v_gene: TRBV27
CDR3aa: CASSSSYEQYF

j_gene: TRBJ2-3
v_gene: TRBV12-5
CDR3aa: CASGLVNKQPGQGGTDTQYF

j_gene: TRBJ1-1
v_gene: TRBV27
CDR3aa: CASSLKGAHTEAFF

j_gene: TRBJ1-2
v_gene: TRBV27
CDR3aa: CASSIRDRGLNGYTF

j_gene: TRBJ1-2
v_gene: TRBV30
CDR3aa: CAWIVAGNYGYTF

j_gene: TRBJ1-5
v_gene: TRBV5-4
CDR3aa: CASSDGDRGFGGNQPQHF

j_gene: TRBJ2-1
v_gene: TRBV15
CDR3aa: CATSRRDISDNEQFF

j_gene: TRBJ2-5
v_gene: TRBV25-1
CDR3aa: CASTSNGETQYF

j_gene: TRBJ1-5
v_gene: TRBV4-3
CDR3aa: CASSQDRGYSNQPQHF

j_gene: TRBJ2-1
v_gene: TRBV11-2
CDR3aa: CASSLVLSYNEQFF

j_gene: TRBJ2-5
v_gene: TRBV5-1
CDR3aa: CASSLGAMEETQYF

j_gene: TRBJ1-5
v_gene: TRBV27
CDR3aa: CASSLSFSNQPQHF

j_gene: TRBJ2-7
v_gene: TRBV30
CDR3aa: CAWIRDRGYEQYF

j_gene: TRBJ2-5
v_gene: TRBV6-6
CDR3aa: CASSYSAGGGETQYF

j_gene: TRBJ1-2
v_gene: TRBV7-9
CDR3aa: CASSYHGPNYGYTF

j_gene: TRBJ2-7
v_gene: TRBV15
CDR3aa: CATSRFGDYEQYF

j_gene: TRBJ2-3
v_gene: TRBV5-1
CDR3aa: CASSLPESTDTQYF

j_gene: TRBJ2-1
v_gene: TRBV30
CDR3aa: CAFSGDSSYNEQFF